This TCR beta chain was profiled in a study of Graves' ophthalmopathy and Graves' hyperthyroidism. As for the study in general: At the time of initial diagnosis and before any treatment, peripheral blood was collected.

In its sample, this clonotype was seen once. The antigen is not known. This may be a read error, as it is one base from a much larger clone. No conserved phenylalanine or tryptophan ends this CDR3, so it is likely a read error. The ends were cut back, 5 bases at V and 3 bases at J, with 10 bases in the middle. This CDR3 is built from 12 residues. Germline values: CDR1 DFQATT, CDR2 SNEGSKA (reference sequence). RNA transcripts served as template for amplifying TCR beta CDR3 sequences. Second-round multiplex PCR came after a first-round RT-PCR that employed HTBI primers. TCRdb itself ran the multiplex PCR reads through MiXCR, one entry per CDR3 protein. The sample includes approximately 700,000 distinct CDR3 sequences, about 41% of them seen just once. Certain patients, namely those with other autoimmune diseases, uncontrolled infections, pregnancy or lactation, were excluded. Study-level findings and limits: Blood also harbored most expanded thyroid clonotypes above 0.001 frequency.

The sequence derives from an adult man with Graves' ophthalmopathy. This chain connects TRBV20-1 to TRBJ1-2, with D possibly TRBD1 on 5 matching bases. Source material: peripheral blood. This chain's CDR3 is CSAVGVHYGYTL. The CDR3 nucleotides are TGCAGTGCTGTGGGGGTCCACTATGGCTACACCCTC.